The clone carrying this TCR beta chain was seen a handful of times. This record belongs to a study of identical twins. Using its own MiXCR run on the 5' RACE reads, TCRdb lists one record per CDR3 protein. The sample has 500,000 or so distinct CDR3 sequences; 20% to 25% are singletons. V was pared by 3 bases and J by 7 bases, with 13 bases between. Per the germline V gene, CDR1 is MNHNS and CDR2 is SASEGT. This CDR3 has 15 amino acids. These same data were also listed under a study on T cells expressing NK-cell markers.

The sequence was collected from a woman under 30 in good health. The chain joins TRBV6-1 to TRBJ1-6; the D gene is possibly TRBD1 (5 bases). Sequencing input: CD4+ T cells sorted from blood. CDR3 in amino acids: CASSDQTVGNSPLHF. In DNA, the CDR3 is TGTGCCAGCAGTGACCAGACAGTCGGGAATTCACCCCTCCACTTT.